Listed below are T cell receptor beta chains from one sample, sequenced in a study of blood T cell repertoires in COVID-19. Sequenced by immunoSEQ multiplex PCR; TCRdb stores in-frame clones only, minus some. The data hold 150,000 to 200,000 clones, with about 80% observed a single time. The sequenced material came from peripheral blood. Source of these receptors: a human donor with acute or convalescent COVID-19. The donor label of this sample is uncertain. CDR3s include the opening cysteine and the closing phenylalanine or tryptophan.

V gene	J gene	CDR3 protein
TRBV6-5	TRBJ1-4	CASAFQVSQEKLFF
TRBV5-8	TRBJ2-2	CASSSTGGRNTGELFF
TRBV5-1	TRBJ2-1	CASSFDGTSGVSEQFF
TRBV29-1	TRBJ2-7	CSVLPVETGSYEQYF
TRBV15	TRBJ2-7	CATSREAGGALYEQYF
TRBV28	TRBJ1-2	CASGRANYGYTF
TRBV28	TRBJ1-2	CASSFRANGYTF
TRBV7-3	TRBJ2-7	CASSLKVGGPYEQYF
TRBV28	TRBJ1-5	CASSRESNQPQHF
TRBV27	TRBJ2-1	CASSLGLASYNEQFF
TRBV15	TRBJ2-1	CATKSGLAGAREQFF
TRBV28	TRBJ1-2	CASSLSSIPTGYYGYTF
TRBV25-1	TRBJ2-3	CASSDRGPDTQYF
TRBV28	TRBJ1-5	CASTADWRNQPQHF
TRBV14	TRBJ1-2	CASSQAGSYGYTF
TRBV12-3/TRBV12-4	TRBJ1-1	CASSFNSNTEAFF
TRBV5-8	TRBJ1-6	CASSLSLRSSYNSPLHF
TRBV5-4	TRBJ2-7	CASSLGGTSGRAIPGEQYF
TRBV7-2	TRBJ1-2	CASSLGQGEYGYTF
TRBV11-2	TRBJ1-4	CASRPNRGLTNEKLFF
TRBV5-1	TRBJ2-2	CASSLASGELFF
TRBV15	TRBJ2-7	CATSRGGGASGYEQYF
TRBV19	TRBJ1-5	CASSPPYRVSNQPQHF
TRBV5-1	TRBJ1-2	CASSLGGQGFYGYTF
TRBV11-2	TRBJ1-2	CASSLEYSYGYTF
TRBV11-2	TRBJ2-7	CASSLEGGSSYEQYF
TRBV11-2	TRBJ2-3	CASSLGLSGDTQYF
TRBV3-1/TRBV3-2	TRBJ2-6	CASSLSATSGANVLTF
TRBV28	TRBJ1-5	CASSSRTGVNQPQHF
TRBV11-2	TRBJ2-2	CASSLPLAGADTGELFF
TRBV5-6	TRBJ2-7	CASSEKGLAGVRNEQYF
TRBV28	TRBJ2-1	CASNSGTGYNEQFF
TRBV6-1	TRBJ1-1	CASSEPHGQMDTEAFF
TRBV2	TRBJ2-5	CASRFAGGETQYF
TRBV7-6	TRBJ1-4	CASSQRTGNNEKLFF
TRBV9	TRBJ2-2	CASSPTARGGAGELFF
TRBV6-2/TRBV6-3	TRBJ1-1	CASSSIDRDNTEAFF
TRBV9	TRBJ1-6	CASSVLGVGGPSPLHF
TRBV12-5	TRBJ2-1	CASGFGSGHPLYNEQFF
TRBV6-5	TRBJ2-7	CASRGLYEQYF
TRBV6-4	TRBJ2-2	CASSERRDGTGELFF
TRBV3-1/TRBV3-2	TRBJ2-7	CASSQLLAGPSYEQYF
TRBV30	TRBJ1-6	CAWSVGTGGSPLHF
TRBV5-4	TRBJ2-1	CASSSTRYNEQFF
TRBV21-1	TRBJ2-7	CASSKSPGTYEQYF
TRBV27	TRBJ1-6	CASRLQGFGSPLHF
TRBV10-3	TRBJ1-3	CAISETLNVGQGSGNTIYF
TRBV2	TRBJ2-7	CASSDRGYEQYF
TRBV3-1/TRBV3-2	TRBJ2-3	CASSQGTGFTDTQYF
TRBV5-1	TRBJ2-7	CASSMGAGSEQYF
TRBV11-2	TRBJ2-7	CASSLIGDGGPDEQYF
TRBV6-6	TRBJ1-2	CASSSRGGDYGYTF
TRBV6-5	TRBJ1-1	CASSRGQNTEAFF
TRBV5-1	TRBJ1-5	CASSSGLAQHF